Each of the 12 T cell receptor beta chains below was sequenced from the same sample in a study of blood T cell repertoires in COVID-19. Only in-frame clones appear in the TCRdb table, and some are missing; sequencing was by immunoSEQ multiplex PCR. The sample carries a few hundred thousand clones, nearly 90% recorded once. The sequenced material came from peripheral blood. The receptors were sampled from a woman under 40 with COVID-19, enrolled during active disease.

This chain joins TRBV2 and TRBJ2-7; TRBD1 matches 7 bases. The CDR3 length is 14 residues. With 6 bases clipped from V and 4 bases from J, the junction kept 9 bases outside the gene matches. From germline, CDR1 is SNHLY and CDR2 FYNNEI. The CDR3 protein is CASSVGTEVYEQYV. The CDR3 coding sequence is TGTGCCAGCAGCGTCGGGACAGAAGTTTACGAGCAGTACGTC.

V gene TRBV7-8 combines with J gene TRBJ2-7; TRBD2 is a possible D gene (5 bases). The CDR3 has 12 residues. CDR1 and CDR2 from the germline V gene are SGHVS and FQNEAQ. V lost 8 bases and J 2 bases, leaving 10 bases between the germline ends. CDR3 residues: CASEGKTYEQYF. The CDR3 DNA sequence: TGTGCCAGCGAGGGAAAAACCTACGAGCAGTACTTC.

This clone was recorded once. The chain is built from TRBV11-2 and TRBJ1-3; TRBD1 matches 8 bases. The length of the CDR3 is 16 residues. Germline assignment: CDR1 SGHAT and CDR2 FQNNGV. J gave up 3 bases and V 4 bases, and 8 bases lay outside the gene matches. The CDR3 spells CASSSDRGGGGNTIYF. For the CDR3, the DNA is TGTGCCAGCAGCTCTGACAGGGGAGGGGGTGGAAACACCATATATTTT. The full variable domain, in which reference TRBV11-2 and TRBJ1-3 provide the parts outside the CDR3, is EAGVAQSPRYKIIEKRQSVAFWCNPISGHATLYWYQQILGQGPKLLIQFQNNGVVDDSQLPKDRFSAERLKGVDSTLKIQPAKLEDSAVYLCASSSDRGGGGNTIYFGEGSWLTVV.

This clone was seen a few times. The chain combines TRBV5-1 with TRBJ2-2, with TRBD2 identical over 9 bases. The germline V gene encodes CDR1 SGHRS and CDR2 YFSETQ. After removal of 3 bases from V and 5 bases from J, the junction contained 11 bases not matched to a gene. This CDR3 has 17 amino acids. The CDR3 region has the DNA TGCGCCAGCAGCTGGGGACAGCGGGGGGAAGGAACCGGGGAGCTGTTTTTT. Protein product: CASSWGQRGEGTGELFF.

The chain employs TRBV28 and TRBJ1-5, with 7 positions matching TRBD1. CDR3 length equals 14 residues. Germline CDR1 MDHEN, CDR2 SYDVKM. Germline trimming cut 8 bases from V and 0 bases from J; bases unmatched to any gene: 4. DNA of the CDR3: TGTGCCAGCGGCCCAGGGGGTAGCAATCAGCCCCAGCATTTT. Protein product: CASGPGGSNQPQHF.

V usage is TRBV7-2 and J usage is TRBJ1-2, with a weak D call TRBD1 (5 bases). V gave up 4 bases and J gave up 0 bases, with 15 bases separating them. From germline, CDR1 is SGHTA and CDR2 FQGNSA. The CDR3 spans 16 residues. CDR3 nucleotides: TGTGCCAGCAGCTCCGGGGGACTGTTGGCTAACTATGGCTACACCTTC. Its protein product is CASSSGGLLANYGYTF.

Notes on this clone: At one end the junction does not follow the germline gene, possibly because of a read error. The rearrangement joins TRBV5-1 to TRBJ2-3; TRBD2 matches 7 bases. Germline V lookup: CDR1 SGHRS, CDR2 YFSETQ. This CDR3 is 14 amino acids long. The CDR3 protein is CASHSGGSTDTQYF. The CDR3 DNA reads as TGCGCCAGTCACTCCGGGGGGAGCACGGATACGCAGTATTTT.

This clone was observed a single time. The chain links TRBV6-1 to TRBJ1-6; 11 nucleotides align to TRBD1. The CDR3 runs 15 residues. From germline, CDR1 is MNHNS and CDR2 SASEGT. Losses at the gene ends were 6 bases for V and 7 bases for J; bases not matched to a gene: 5. CDR3 DNA sequence: TGTGCCAGCAGGGACAGGGGGCAGGAAAATTCACCCCTCCACTTT. Its translation is CASRDRGQENSPLHF.

The chain carries TRBV25-1 and TRBJ1-2; tentative D call: TRBD1 (5 bases). The CDR3 contains 17 residues. Trimming cost V 5 bases and J 4 bases, with 23 bases left between them. Germline CDR1 reads MGHDK; CDR2 reads SYGVNS. The CDR3 DNA follows: TGTGCCAGCAGTCCGCGACAGTATTCCCCCCGTAGCTATGGCTACACCTTC. Translating it yields CASSPRQYSPRSYGYTF.

The chain joins TRBV6-5 to TRBJ1-2, with D unresolved. From germline, CDR1 is MNHEY and CDR2 SVGAGI. CDR3 length: 15 residues. The V end lost 1 base, the J end lost 0 bases, and 9 bases lay between the germline ends. Here the CDR3 reads CASSYLAATNYGYTF. Written as DNA, the CDR3 is TGTGCCAGCAGTTACTTGGCGGCGACTAACTATGGCTACACCTTC.

The chain combines TRBV5-5 with TRBJ1-2; 9 bases line up with TRBD1. V shed 6 bases, J shed 8 bases, and the junction held 5 bases outside the gene matches. The length of the CDR3 is 12 residues. Germline V gene sequence: CDR1 SGHKS, CDR2 YYEKEE (reference sequence). CDR3 residues: CASNPGQGGYTF. The CDR3 bases are TGTGCCAGCAACCCCGGACAGGGGGGCTACACCTTC.

The rearrangement joins TRBV28 to TRBJ1-5, with D hard to call. V shed 10 bases and J shed 0 bases, with 13 bases lying between them. The CDR3 is made up of 14 amino acids. Per the germline V gene, CDR1 is MDHEN and CDR2 is SYDVKM. In DNA, the CDR3 is TGTGCCACCCAAAACAGATATAGCAATCAGCCCCAGCATTTT. Residues: CATQNRYSNQPQHF.